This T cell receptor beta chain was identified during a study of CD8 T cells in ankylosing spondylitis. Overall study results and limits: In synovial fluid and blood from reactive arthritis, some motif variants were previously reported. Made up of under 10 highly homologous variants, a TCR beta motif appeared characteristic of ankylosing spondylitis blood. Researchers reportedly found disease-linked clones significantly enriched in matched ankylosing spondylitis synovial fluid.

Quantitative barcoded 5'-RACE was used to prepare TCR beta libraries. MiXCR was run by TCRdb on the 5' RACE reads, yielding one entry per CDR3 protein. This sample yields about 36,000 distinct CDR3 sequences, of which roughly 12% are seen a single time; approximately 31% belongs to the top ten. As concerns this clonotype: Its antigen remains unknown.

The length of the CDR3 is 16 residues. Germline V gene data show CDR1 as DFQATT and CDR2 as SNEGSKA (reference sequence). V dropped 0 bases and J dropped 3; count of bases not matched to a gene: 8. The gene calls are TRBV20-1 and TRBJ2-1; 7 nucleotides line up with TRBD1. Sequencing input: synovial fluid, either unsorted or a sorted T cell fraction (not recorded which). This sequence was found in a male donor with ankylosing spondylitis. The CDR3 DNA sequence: TGCAGTGCTAGAGACGCGGACAGGTTATTCTACAATGAGCAGTTCTTC. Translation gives CSARDADRLFYNEQFF.